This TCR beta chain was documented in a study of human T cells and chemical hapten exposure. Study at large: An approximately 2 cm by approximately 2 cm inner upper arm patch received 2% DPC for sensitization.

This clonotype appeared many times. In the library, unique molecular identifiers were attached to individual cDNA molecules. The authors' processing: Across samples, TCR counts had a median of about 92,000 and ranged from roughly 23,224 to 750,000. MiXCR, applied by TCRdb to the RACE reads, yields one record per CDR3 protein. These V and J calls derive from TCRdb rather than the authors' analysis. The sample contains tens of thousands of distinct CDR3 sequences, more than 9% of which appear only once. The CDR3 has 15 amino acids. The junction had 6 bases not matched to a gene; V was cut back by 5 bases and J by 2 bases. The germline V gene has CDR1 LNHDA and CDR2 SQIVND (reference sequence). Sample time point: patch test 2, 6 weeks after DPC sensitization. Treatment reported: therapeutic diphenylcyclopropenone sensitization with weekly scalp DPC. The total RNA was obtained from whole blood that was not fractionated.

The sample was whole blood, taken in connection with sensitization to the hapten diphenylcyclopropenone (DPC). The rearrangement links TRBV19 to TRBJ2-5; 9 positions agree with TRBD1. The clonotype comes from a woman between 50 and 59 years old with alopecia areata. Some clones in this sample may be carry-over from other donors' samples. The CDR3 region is CASSGIGTGQETQYF. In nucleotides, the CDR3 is TGTGCCAGTAGTGGCATCGGGACAGGGCAAGAGACCCAGTACTTC.